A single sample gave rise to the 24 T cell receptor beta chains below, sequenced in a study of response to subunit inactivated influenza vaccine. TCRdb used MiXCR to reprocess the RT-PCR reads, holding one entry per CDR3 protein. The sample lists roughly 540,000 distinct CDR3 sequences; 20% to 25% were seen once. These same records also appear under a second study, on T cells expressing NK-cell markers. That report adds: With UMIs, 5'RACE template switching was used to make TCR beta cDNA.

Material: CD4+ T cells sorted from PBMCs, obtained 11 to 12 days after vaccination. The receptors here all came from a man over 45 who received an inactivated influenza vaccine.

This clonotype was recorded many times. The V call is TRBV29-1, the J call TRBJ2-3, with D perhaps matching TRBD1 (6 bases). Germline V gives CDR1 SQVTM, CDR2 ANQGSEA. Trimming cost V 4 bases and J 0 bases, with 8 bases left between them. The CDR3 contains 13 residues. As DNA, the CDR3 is TGCAGCGTTGGAGACAGGAGCACAGATACGCAGTATTTT. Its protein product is CSVGDRSTDTQYF.

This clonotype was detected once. The CDR3: CSAREMTGRTEAFF. The DNA for the CDR3 is TGCAGTGCTAGAGAAATGACAGGGCGGACTGAAGCTTTCTTT. V usage is TRBV20-1 and J usage is TRBJ1-1; TRBD1 agrees at 7 bases. The CDR3 totals 14 residues. CDR1 and CDR2 from the germline V gene are DFQATT and SNEGSKA (reference sequence). V lost 0 bases, J lost 5 bases, and 6 bases stayed unmatched.

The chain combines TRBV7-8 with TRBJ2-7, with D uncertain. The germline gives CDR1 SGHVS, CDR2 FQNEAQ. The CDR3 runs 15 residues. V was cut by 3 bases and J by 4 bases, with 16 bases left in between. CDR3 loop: CASSFSASVAYEQYF. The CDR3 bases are TGTGCCAGCAGCTTTAGTGCTTCGGTTGCGTACGAGCAGTACTTC.

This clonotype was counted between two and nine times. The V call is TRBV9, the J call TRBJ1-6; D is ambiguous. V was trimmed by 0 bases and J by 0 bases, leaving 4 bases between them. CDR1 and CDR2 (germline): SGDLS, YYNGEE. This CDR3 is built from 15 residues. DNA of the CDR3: TGTGCCAGCAGCGTAGATCCCTCCTATAATTCACCCCTCCACTTT. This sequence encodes CASSVDPSYNSPLHF.

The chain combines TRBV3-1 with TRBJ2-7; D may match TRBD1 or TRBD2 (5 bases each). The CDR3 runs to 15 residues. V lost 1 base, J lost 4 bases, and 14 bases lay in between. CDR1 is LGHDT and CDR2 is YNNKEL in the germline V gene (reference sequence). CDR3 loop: CASSQAPEGTYEQYF. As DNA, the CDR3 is TGTGCCAGCAGCCAAGCCCCCGAGGGGACGTACGAGCAGTACTTC.

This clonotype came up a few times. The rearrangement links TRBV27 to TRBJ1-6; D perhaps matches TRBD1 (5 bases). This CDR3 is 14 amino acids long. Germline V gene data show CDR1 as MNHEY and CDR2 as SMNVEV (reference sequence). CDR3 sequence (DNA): TGTGCTACCGCCCAGGCAGGGCTGAGTTCACCCCTCCACTTT. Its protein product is CATAQAGLSSPLHF.

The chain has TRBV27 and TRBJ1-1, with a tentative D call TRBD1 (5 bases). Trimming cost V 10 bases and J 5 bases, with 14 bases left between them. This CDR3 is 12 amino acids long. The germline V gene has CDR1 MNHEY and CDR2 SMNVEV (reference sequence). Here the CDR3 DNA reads TGTGCCAACCAGGGAATACGGACTGAAGCTTTCTTT. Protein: CANQGIRTEAFF.

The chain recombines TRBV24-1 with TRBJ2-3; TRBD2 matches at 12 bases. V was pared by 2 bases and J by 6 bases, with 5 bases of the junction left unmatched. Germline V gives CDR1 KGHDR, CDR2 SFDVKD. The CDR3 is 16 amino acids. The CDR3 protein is CATSDSGLAGTDTQYF. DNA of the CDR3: TGTGCCACCAGTGATTCCGGACTAGCGGGGACCGATACGCAGTATTTT.

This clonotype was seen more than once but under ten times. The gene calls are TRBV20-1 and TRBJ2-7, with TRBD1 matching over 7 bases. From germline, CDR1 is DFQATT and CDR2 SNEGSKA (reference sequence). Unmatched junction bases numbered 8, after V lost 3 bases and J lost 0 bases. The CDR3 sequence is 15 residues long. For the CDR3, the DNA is TGCAGTGCTAGGAGTCGGGACAGAAACTCCTACGAGCAGTACTTC. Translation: CSARSRDRNSYEQYF.

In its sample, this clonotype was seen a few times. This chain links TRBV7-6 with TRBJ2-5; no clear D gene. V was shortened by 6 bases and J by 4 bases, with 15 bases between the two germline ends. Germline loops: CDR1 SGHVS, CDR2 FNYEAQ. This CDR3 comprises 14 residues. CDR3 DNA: TGTGCCAGCAGTTCCCCTTTGATAGGAGAGACCCAGTACTTC. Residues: CASSSPLIGETQYF.

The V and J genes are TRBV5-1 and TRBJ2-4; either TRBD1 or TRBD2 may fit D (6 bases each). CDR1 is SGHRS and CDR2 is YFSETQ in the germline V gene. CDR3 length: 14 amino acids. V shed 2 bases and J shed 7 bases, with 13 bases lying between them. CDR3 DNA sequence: TGCGCCAGCAGCTTAACAGGGACTGGGAACATTCAGTACTTC. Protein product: CASSLTGTGNIQYF.

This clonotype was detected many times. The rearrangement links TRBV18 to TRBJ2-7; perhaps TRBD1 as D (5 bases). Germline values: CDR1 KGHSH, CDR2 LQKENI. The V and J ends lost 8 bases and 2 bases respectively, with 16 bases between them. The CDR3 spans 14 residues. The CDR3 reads CASSSGQGPYEQYF. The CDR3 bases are TGTGCCAGCAGTTCAGGACAAGGTCCCTACGAGCAGTACTTC.

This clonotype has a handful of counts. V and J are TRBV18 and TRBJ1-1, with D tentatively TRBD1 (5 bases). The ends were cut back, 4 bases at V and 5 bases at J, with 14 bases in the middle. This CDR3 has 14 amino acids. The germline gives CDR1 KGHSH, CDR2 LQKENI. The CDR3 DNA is TGTGCCAGCTCACAACGGGGACTTCAGACTGAAGCTTTCTTT. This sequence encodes CASSQRGLQTEAFF.

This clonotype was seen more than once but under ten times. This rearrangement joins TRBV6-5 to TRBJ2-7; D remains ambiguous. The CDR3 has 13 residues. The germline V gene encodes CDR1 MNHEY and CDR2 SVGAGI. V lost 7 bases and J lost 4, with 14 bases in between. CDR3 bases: TGTGCCAGCAATTCCGGCCAACCTTACGAGCAGTACTTC. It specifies CASNSGQPYEQYF.

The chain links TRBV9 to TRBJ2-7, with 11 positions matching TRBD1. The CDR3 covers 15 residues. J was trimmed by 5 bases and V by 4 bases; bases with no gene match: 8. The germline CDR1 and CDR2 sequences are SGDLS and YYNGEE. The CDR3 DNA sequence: TGTGCCAGCAGCCCTCGGACAGGGGGCTTGGACGAGCAGTACTTC. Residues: CASSPRTGGLDEQYF.

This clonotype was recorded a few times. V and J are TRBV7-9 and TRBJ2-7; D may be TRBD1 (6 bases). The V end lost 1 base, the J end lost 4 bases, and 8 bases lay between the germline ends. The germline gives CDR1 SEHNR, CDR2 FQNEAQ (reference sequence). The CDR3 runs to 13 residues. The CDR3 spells CASSLVGQYEQYF. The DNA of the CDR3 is TGTGCCAGCAGCTTAGTGGGACAATACGAGCAGTACTTC.

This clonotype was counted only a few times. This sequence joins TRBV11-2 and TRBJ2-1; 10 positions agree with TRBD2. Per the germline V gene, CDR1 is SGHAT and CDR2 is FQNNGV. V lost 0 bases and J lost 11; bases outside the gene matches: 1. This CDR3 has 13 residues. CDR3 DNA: TGTGCCAGCAGCTTAGAAGCGGGGGGGAAGCAGTTCTTC. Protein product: CASSLEAGGKQFF.

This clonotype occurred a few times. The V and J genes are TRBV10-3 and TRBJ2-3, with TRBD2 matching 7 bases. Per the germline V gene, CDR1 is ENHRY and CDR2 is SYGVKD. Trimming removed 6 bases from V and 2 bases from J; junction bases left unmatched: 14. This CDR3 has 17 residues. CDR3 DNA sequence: TGTGCCATCAGGCCAGGGACTATCGACGCCCCCACAGATACGCAGTATTTT. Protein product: CAIRPGTIDAPTDTQYF.

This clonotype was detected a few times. The CDR3 DNA is TGTGCCAGCAGCGTAGGGGAGACAGATAATTCACCCCTCCACTTT. Translated: CASSVGETDNSPLHF. The genes are TRBV9 and TRBJ1-6; perhaps TRBD1 as D (5 bases). Germline loops: CDR1 SGDLS, CDR2 YYNGEE. The CDR3 sequence is 15 residues long. Trimming took off 0 bases at V and 5 bases at J, with 9 bases between the two ends.

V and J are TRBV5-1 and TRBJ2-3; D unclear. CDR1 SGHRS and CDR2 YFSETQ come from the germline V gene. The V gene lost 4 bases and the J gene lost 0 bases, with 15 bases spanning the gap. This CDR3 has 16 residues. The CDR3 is CASSVSGRISTDTQYF. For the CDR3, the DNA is TGCGCCAGCAGCGTCTCCGGACGGATTAGCACAGATACGCAGTATTTT. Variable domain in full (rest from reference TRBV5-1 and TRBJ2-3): KAGVTQTPRYLIKTRGQQVTLSCSPISGHRSVSWYQQTPGQGLQFLFEYFSETQRNKGNFPGRFSGRQFSNSRSEMNVSTLELGDSALYLCASSVSGRISTDTQYFGPGTRLTVL.

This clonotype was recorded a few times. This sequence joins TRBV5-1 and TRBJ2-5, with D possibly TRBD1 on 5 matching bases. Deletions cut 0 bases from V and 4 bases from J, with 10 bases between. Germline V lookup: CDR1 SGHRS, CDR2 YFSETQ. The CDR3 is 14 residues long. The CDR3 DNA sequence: TGCGCCAGCAGCTTGGCCCAGGGCTCAGAGACCCAGTACTTC. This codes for CASSLAQGSETQYF.

The CDR3 spells CASSPGTGQSEAFF. The DNA of the CDR3 is TGTGCCAGCTCACCAGGGACAGGCCAATCCGAAGCTTTCTTT. The chain couples TRBV18 to TRBJ1-1; 8 bases agree with TRBD1. CDR3 length: 14 amino acids. The J segment lost 8 bases and the V segment lost 2 bases, leaving 7 bases of the junction unmatched. Per germline, CDR1 KGHSH and CDR2 LQKENI.

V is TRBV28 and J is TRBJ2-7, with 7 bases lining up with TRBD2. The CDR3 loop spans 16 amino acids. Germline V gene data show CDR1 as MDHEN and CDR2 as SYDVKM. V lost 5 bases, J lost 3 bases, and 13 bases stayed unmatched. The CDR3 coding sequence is TGTGCCAGCAGTGAAATGAGTGGCGGGAGCGTCTACGAGCAGTACTTC. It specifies CASSEMSGGSVYEQYF.

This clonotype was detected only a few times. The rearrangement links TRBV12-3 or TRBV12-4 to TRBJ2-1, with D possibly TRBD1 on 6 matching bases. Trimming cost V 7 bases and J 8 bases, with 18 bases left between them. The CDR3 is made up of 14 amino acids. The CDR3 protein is CASKPSTRGHEQFF. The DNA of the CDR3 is TGTGCCAGCAAGCCCTCTACCAGGGGTCATGAGCAGTTCTTC.